This TCR beta chain was captured by sequencing in a study of blood T cell repertoires in COVID-19. Study-wide background: The study drew acute and convalescent COVID-19 samples from the United States, Italy and Spain. The cDNA or gDNA used as material had been derived from T cells, B-cell-depleted T cells, or PBMCs.

CDR1 and CDR2 (germline): ENHRY, SYGVKD. Trimming removed 6 bases at V and 10 bases at J, with 11 bases between. The CDR3 has 11 residues. Per the study methods: Nucleated cell number was recorded as an estimate derived from reference gene primer amplification. The table came from immunoSEQ multiplex PCR; TCRdb's copy has only in-frame clones and leaves some out. That table gives V, J and clone size, and the DNA gave D and trimming. The table includes approximately 140,000 clones, around 86% detected once. Sequencing used peripheral blood. The receptor's source is a man at least 80 years old with acute or convalescent COVID-19. The chain has TRBV10-3 and TRBJ2-3; D gene ambiguous. The CDR3 reads CAIREERAQYF. The CDR3 region has the DNA TGTGCCATCAGAGAGGAGAGAGCGCAGTATTTT.